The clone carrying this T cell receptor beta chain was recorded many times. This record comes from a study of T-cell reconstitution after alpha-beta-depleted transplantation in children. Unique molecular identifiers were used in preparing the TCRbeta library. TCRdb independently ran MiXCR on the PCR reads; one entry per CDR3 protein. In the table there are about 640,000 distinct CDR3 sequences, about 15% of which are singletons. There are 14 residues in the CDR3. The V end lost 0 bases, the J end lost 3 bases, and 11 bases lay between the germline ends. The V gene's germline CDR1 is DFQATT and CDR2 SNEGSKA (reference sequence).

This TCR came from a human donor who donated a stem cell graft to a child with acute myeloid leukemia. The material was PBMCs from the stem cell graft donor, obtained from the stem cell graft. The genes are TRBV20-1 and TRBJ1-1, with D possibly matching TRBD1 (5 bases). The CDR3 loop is CSARDIGADTEAFF. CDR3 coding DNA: TGCAGTGCTAGAGATATTGGGGCGGACACTGAAGCTTTCTTT.